This T cell receptor beta chain was recorded in a study of blood T cell dynamics during melanoma immunotherapy. Background on the study: First-line therapy was either pembrolizumab or nivolumab with ipilimumab for metastatic melanoma.

This clone was detected only a few times. Its antigen is as yet unknown. The method was immunoSEQ multiplex PCR; TCRdb's version includes in-frame clones alone and lacks a portion of them. Of 1,600 or so clones in the sample, approximately 73% were seen once. The study's findings and limits: Clones driving repertoire changes may be melanoma-specific or general immune activation. Cell-free DNA CDR3 sequences most resembled the immune-effector CD8+ subset, which was also most clonal.

The time point: pre-treatment baseline. TIE cells were CD3+ CD4- CD8+ CD45RA- CD45RO-high CD27- CCR7- memory T cells. Patients with prior systemic cancer treatment, concomitant immunosuppressants, or other active malignancies were excluded. This clonotype was sampled from a human donor with melanoma. The sample here was CD8+ T cells from blood, taken from a patient treated with checkpoint blockade.

The CDR3 is CASSRTGFSYEQYF. CDR3 DNA sequence: TGCGCCAGCAGTAGAACAGGTTTTTCCTACGAGCAGTACTTC. The chain links TRBV4-1 to TRBJ2-7, with D perhaps matching TRBD1 (5 bases). This CDR3 is 14 amino acids long. The V end was cut by 6 bases, the J end by 1 base, with 13 bases between. Germline V gives CDR1 MGHRA, CDR2 YSYEKL.